These 31 T cell receptor beta chains were all obtained from the same sample, sequenced in a study of T cells after yellow fever vaccination. TCRdb analysed the 5' RACE reads with MiXCR anew, one entry per CDR3 protein. This table holds 400,000 to 650,000 distinct CDR3 sequences, 21% found once. Sample: PBMCs, taken approximately 20 days after the first yellow fever vaccination. These TCRs come from a man younger than 35 who received the YFV17D yellow fever vaccine.

In this sample, this clonotype turned up a few times. J is TRBJ2-5 and V is TRBV12-3 or TRBV12-4, with 10 bases that match TRBD1. The ends lost 7 bases at V and 8 bases at J; junction bases unmatched: 16. CDR3 length equals 16 residues. The CDR3 here is CASTKNAGTGADTQYF. In nucleotides, the CDR3 is TGTGCCAGCACCAAAAATGCGGGGACAGGGGCCGATACCCAGTACTTC.

V gene TRBV18 combines with J gene TRBJ1-5, with D uncertain. The V end was cut by 2 bases, the J end by 5 bases, with 10 bases between. Germline lookup yields CDR1 KGHSH and CDR2 LQKENI. The CDR3 has 14 residues. Here the CDR3 DNA reads TGTGCCAGCTCACCAGGGCAGAATGATCAGCCCCAGCATTTT. Protein: CASSPGQNDQPQHF.

The rearrangement joins TRBV4-1 to TRBJ1-3; possible D gene TRBD1, 5 bases. This CDR3 region has 18 residues. Germline V lookup: CDR1 MGHRA, CDR2 YSYEKL. Trimming pared 0 bases from V and 0 bases from J, leaving 15 bases between. The CDR3: CASSQDSWGISSGNTIYF. As DNA, the CDR3 is TGCGCCAGCAGCCAAGATTCGTGGGGGATTAGCTCTGGAAACACCATATATTTT.

Here the CDR3 DNA reads TGTGCCAGCAGCCCCCCAGCTGGGCATGGTCAGCCCCAGCATTTT. Amino acids: CASSPPAGHGQPQHF. V and J are TRBV7-2 and TRBJ1-5, with no clear D. V was clipped by 5 bases and J by 6 bases, with 17 bases between them. CDR3 length: 15 residues. The germline V gene encodes CDR1 SGHTA and CDR2 FQGNSA.

This clonotype was recorded a few times. The gene calls are TRBV7-3 and TRBJ2-1; 8 positions agree with TRBD2. After removal of 1 base from V and 6 bases from J, the junction contained 2 bases not matched to a gene. The CDR3 is made up of 14 amino acids. Germline lookup yields CDR1 SGHTA and CDR2 FQGTGA. CDR3 nucleotides: TGTGCCAGCAGCTTAAGACTAGCGAGCAATGAGCAGTTCTTC. Translated: CASSLRLASNEQFF.

The genes are TRBV3-1 and TRBJ2-2; D is possibly TRBD2 (6 bases). V was clipped by 6 bases and J by 1 base, with 12 bases between them. Germline values: CDR1 LGHDT, CDR2 YNNKEL (reference sequence). This CDR3 has 15 residues. CDR3 nucleotides: TGTGCCAGCAGACGCGGGACTTTGAACACCGGGGAGCTGTTTTTT. It encodes CASRRGTLNTGELFF.

In this sample, this clonotype turned up once. The chain joins TRBV20-1 to TRBJ2-2, with TRBD1 matching over 10 bases. The CDR3 is made up of 14 amino acids. Trimming at V came to 5 bases and at J to 5 bases, leaving 5 bases not matched to a gene. Germline V gene data show CDR1 as DFQATT and CDR2 as SNEGSKA (reference sequence). CDR3 nucleotides: TGCAGTGCTCGGACAGGGGGTTGGACCGGGGAGCTGTTTTTT. Amino acid sequence: CSARTGGWTGELFF.

This chain links TRBV12-3 or TRBV12-4 with TRBJ1-5; D is possibly TRBD1 (6 bases). Between the trimmed V and J ends, which lost 6 bases and 2 bases, there was a span of 20 bases. The CDR3 consists of 17 residues. In nucleotides, the CDR3 is TGTGCCAGCAGCCCCGGGGGGGGGGCGTTTGGCAATCAGCCCCAGCATTTT. This translates into CASSPGGGAFGNQPQHF.

The J gene is TRBJ2-7, the V gene TRBV4-1, with D uncertain. Germline lookup yields CDR1 MGHRA and CDR2 YSYEKL. CDR3 length: 16 residues. V was cut by 0 bases and J by 0 bases, with 12 bases left in between. The CDR3 loop reads CASSQEWLSTSYEQYF. CDR3 coding DNA: TGCGCCAGCAGCCAAGAGTGGCTCAGTACCTCCTACGAGCAGTACTTC.

The gene calls are TRBV6-4 and TRBJ1-2, with 8 bases identical to TRBD1. Looked up from germline, CDR1 is MRHNA and CDR2 is SNTAGT. With 6 bases clipped from V and 6 bases from J, the junction kept 6 bases outside the gene matches. CDR3 length: 13 amino acids. CDR3 sequence reads: CASRRTGGDGYTF. In nucleotides, the CDR3 is TGTGCCAGCAGGAGAACAGGGGGAGATGGCTACACCTTC.

The chain recombines TRBV29-1 with TRBJ1-2; D perhaps matches TRBD1 (5 bases). The length of the CDR3 is 12 residues. The germline V gene has CDR1 SQVTM and CDR2 ANQGSEA. V lost 1 base and J 5 bases, leaving 8 bases between the germline ends. CDR3 residues: CSVEARGYGYTF. The CDR3 DNA is TGCAGCGTTGAAGCTAGGGGATATGGCTACACCTTC. The full variable domain, its missing parts supplied by reference TRBV29-1 and TRBJ1-2, is SAVISQKPSRDICQRGTSLTIQCQVDSQVTMMFWYRQQPGQSLTLIATANQGSEATYESGFVIDKFPISRPNLTFSTLTVSNMSPEDSSIYLCSVEARGYGYTFGSGTRLTVV.

This clonotype was seen many times. The rearrangement uses TRBV20-1 and TRBJ2-3; D is perhaps TRBD2 (5 bases). The V end was cut by 0 bases, the J end by 6 bases, with 16 bases between. This CDR3 has 15 amino acids. The germline V gene encodes CDR1 DFQATT and CDR2 SNEGSKA (reference sequence). This CDR3 is CSARDGSGLWDTQYF. In nucleotides, the CDR3 is TGCAGTGCTAGAGATGGATCCGGACTCTGGGATACGCAGTATTTT.

This clonotype was picked up a small number of times. This chain joins TRBV20-1 and TRBJ2-1; 11 positions match TRBD2. After removal of 5 bases from V and 7 bases from J, the junction contained 10 bases not matched to a gene. The CDR3 length is 15 residues. Germline V gives CDR1 DFQATT, CDR2 SNEGSKA (reference sequence). CDR3 sequence reads: CSARIAGGPGNEQFF. CDR3 in DNA: TGCAGTGCTCGTATAGCGGGGGGGCCGGGGAATGAGCAGTTCTTC.

V gene TRBV3-1 combines with J gene TRBJ2-1; 12 positions match TRBD2. V shed 4 bases and J 9 bases; nucleotides not matched to a gene: 10. Germline V gives CDR1 LGHDT, CDR2 YNNKEL (reference sequence). The CDR3 totals 16 residues. The CDR3 protein is CASSPRTSGDLGEQFF. The CDR3 DNA is TGTGCCAGCAGCCCAAGGACTAGCGGGGATTTAGGTGAGCAGTTCTTC.

At least ten counts were recorded for this clonotype. The gene calls are TRBV7-2 and TRBJ2-1; 10 bases line up with TRBD2. Germline lookup yields CDR1 SGHTA and CDR2 FQGNSA. CDR3 length: 15 amino acids. The junction had 10 bases not matched to a gene; V was cut back by 5 bases and J by 9 bases. The CDR3, as DNA: TGTGCCAGCAGCCCACCCCAGCGGGGGGGTATTGAGCAGTTCTTC. As protein: CASSPPQRGGIEQFF.

This clonotype was found a few times. The chain links TRBV5-1 to TRBJ2-5; TRBD2 matches 9 bases. In germline, CDR1 is SGHRS, CDR2 YFSETQ. CDR3 size: 14 residues. After removal of 7 bases from V and 1 base from J, the junction contained 5 bases not matched to a gene. CDR3 amino acids: CASASGTPQETQYF. In DNA form, the CDR3 reads TGCGCCAGCGCTAGCGGGACCCCCCAAGAGACCCAGTACTTC.

This clonotype was observed many times. V gene TRBV3-1 combines with J gene TRBJ1-2, with a possible D match to TRBD1 (5 bases). Trimming left V 1 base short and J 4 bases short, with 22 bases between. The CDR3 contains 18 residues. CDR1 and CDR2 from the germline V gene are LGHDT and YNNKEL (reference sequence). The CDR3 DNA is TGTGCCAGCAGCCAAGGAGCTTCGGGGGTCGGGCCTGGCTATGGCTACACCTTC. Translation gives CASSQGASGVGPGYGYTF.

V usage is TRBV7-2 and J usage is TRBJ2-3, with TRBD2 matching 9 bases. Germline CDR1 SGHTA, CDR2 FQGNSA. The J segment lost 2 bases and the V segment lost 5 bases, leaving 11 bases of the junction unmatched. The CDR3 runs 17 residues. CDR3 sequence reads: CASSPRGAGGFTDTQYF. CDR3 bases: TGTGCCAGCAGCCCCCGGGGGGCGGGGGGGTTCACAGATACGCAGTATTTT.

The rearrangement uses TRBV20-1 and TRBJ2-6; 9 nucleotides line up with TRBD1. Germline V gene lookup returns CDR1 DFQATT and CDR2 SNEGSKA (reference sequence). The V and J ends lost 6 bases and 4 bases, in that order; junction bases with no gene match: 10. The CDR3 runs to 16 residues. The CDR3 spells CSALGQGSSGANVLTF. Here the CDR3 DNA reads TGCAGTGCCCTCGGACAGGGGAGCTCAGGGGCCAACGTCCTGACTTTC.

This clonotype was seen a few times. The chain uses TRBV19 and TRBJ2-5; D tentatively reads TRBD1 or TRBD2 (5 bases each). The V end lost 2 bases, the J end lost 1 base, and 8 bases lay between the germline ends. CDR1 and CDR2 from the germline V gene are LNHDA and SQIVND (reference sequence). CDR3 length: 14 residues. The CDR3 DNA is TGTGCCAGTAGTATAAGAGGGGTCCAAGAGACCCAGTACTTC. This gives the protein CASSIRGVQETQYF.

J is TRBJ2-5 and V is TRBV10-2; D not certain. This CDR3 spans 14 amino acids. Trimming left V 5 bases short and J 6 bases short, with 16 bases between. Germline lookup yields CDR1 WSHSY and CDR2 SAAADI. The CDR3 sequence: CASSPAEVWQTQYF. CDR3 DNA: TGCGCCAGCAGTCCCGCGGAAGTCTGGCAGACCCAGTACTTC.

The chain is built from TRBV6-2 or TRBV6-3 and TRBJ2-7; 7 bases line up with TRBD1. Losses at the gene ends were 6 bases for V and 7 bases for J; bases not matched to a gene: 6. The CDR3 has 12 amino acids. The germline V gene has CDR1 MNHEY and CDR2 SVGEGT. The CDR3 nucleotides read TGTGCCAGCAGCCCACAGGGGATTGAGCAGTACGTC. Its translation: CASSPQGIEQYV.

This clonotype was counted between two and nine times. V gene TRBV18 combines with J gene TRBJ2-7; perhaps D is TRBD1 or TRBD2 (5 bases each). With 6 bases removed from V and 5 bases from J, the gap between germline ends came to 11 bases. In germline, CDR1 is KGHSH, CDR2 LQKENI. CDR3 size: 12 residues. Written as DNA, the CDR3 is TGTGCCAGCTCCGCGGGCAGGGACGAGCAGTACTTC. Encoded protein: CASSAGRDEQYF.

This CDR3 reads CASSQTRGLGSLVSSYEQYV. DNA of the CDR3: TGTGCCAGCAGCCAAACCAGGGGCCTTGGATCCCTAGTCAGCTCCTACGAGCAGTACGTC. The chain is built from TRBV14 and TRBJ2-7, with a tentative D call TRBD1 (6 bases). This CDR3 is 20 amino acids long. Germline values: CDR1 SGHDN, CDR2 FVKESK. V lost 2 bases and J lost 0, with 26 bases in between.

CDR3 sequence (DNA): TGTGCCAGCAGTCCCTGGCTAGGAGGGGGTCGGGAGCAGTTCTTC. Protein: CASSPWLGGGREQFF. The V gene is TRBV7-2, the J gene TRBJ2-1; either TRBD1 or TRBD2 may fit D (6 bases each). Trimming cost V 6 bases and J 10 bases, with 22 bases left between them. From germline, CDR1 is SGHTA and CDR2 FQGNSA. This CDR3 is built from 15 residues.

This clonotype was seen only a few times. The chain links TRBV30 to TRBJ2-1; 8 positions match TRBD2. This CDR3 comprises 13 residues. Per germline, CDR1 GTSNPN and CDR2 SVGIG (reference sequence). With 2 bases clipped from V and 7 bases from J, the junction kept 4 bases outside the gene matches. The CDR3 protein is CAWSPGLANEQFF. DNA of the CDR3: TGTGCCTGGAGTCCCGGACTAGCTAATGAGCAGTTCTTC. Full variable domain (outside the CDR3, taken from reference TRBV30 and TRBJ2-1): SQTIHQWPATLVQPVGSPLSLECTVEGTSNPNLYWYRQAAGRGLQLLFYSVGIGQISSEVPQNLSASRPQDRQFILSSKKLLLSDSGFYLCAWSPGLANEQFFGPGTRLTVL.

This sequence joins TRBV4-1 and TRBJ2-5; TRBD2 matches at 10 bases. The trim removed 1 base at V and 7 bases at J, leaving 12 bases unmatched. The CDR3 is 17 amino acids. Germline CDR1 reads MGHRA; CDR2 reads YSYEKL. In DNA, the CDR3 is TGCGCCAGCAGCCAAGCCCATCTAAAAAGCGGGGGGGCGACCCAGTACTTC. Translation gives CASSQAHLKSGGATQYF.

This chain uses TRBV6-2 or TRBV6-3 with TRBJ2-1, with 9 positions matching TRBD1. This CDR3 spans 16 amino acids. CDR1 and CDR2 (germline): MNHEY, SVGEGT. After removal of 4 bases from V and 3 bases from J, the junction contained 7 bases not matched to a gene. CDR3 nucleotides: TGTGCCAGCAGTTGCTCGCCGGGACAGGGCTACAATGAGCAGTTCTTC. The encoded protein is CASSCSPGQGYNEQFF.

The rearrangement links TRBV20-1 to TRBJ2-3; maybe TRBD1 (7 bases). Germline loops: CDR1 DFQATT, CDR2 SNEGSKA (reference sequence). CDR3 length: 14 residues. V lost 3 bases and J lost 2, with 12 bases in between. The DNA for the CDR3 is TGCAGTGCTAGCCAGGGGGGAGTCACAGATACGCAGTATTTT. It translates to CSASQGGVTDTQYF.

In its sample, this clonotype was seen a few times. The chain links TRBV19 to TRBJ1-5, with D perhaps matching TRBD1 (6 bases). Germline V lookup: CDR1 LNHDA, CDR2 SQIVND (reference sequence). V was cut by 5 bases and J by 7 bases, with 12 bases left in between. The CDR3 runs to 13 residues. The CDR3 sequence: CASSAQGRQPQHF. The CDR3 DNA sequence: TGTGCCAGTAGTGCACAGGGTAGGCAGCCCCAGCATTTT.

This clonotype occurred a few times. This chain links TRBV7-2 with TRBJ2-2; D is possibly TRBD2 (5 bases). CDR1 and CDR2 (germline): SGHTA, FQGNSA. The CDR3 extends over 14 amino acids. V gave up 6 bases and J gave up 8 bases, with 16 bases separating them. The CDR3 sequence is CASRPKTRSGELFF. The CDR3 DNA is TGTGCCAGCAGACCCAAAACTAGATCAGGGGAGCTGTTTTTT. Full variable domain (missing parts from reference TRBV7-2 and TRBJ2-2): GAGVSQSPSNKVTEKGKDVELRCDPISGHTALYWYRQSLGQGLEFLIYFQGNSAPDKSGLPSDRFSAERTGGSVSTLTIQRTQQEDSAVYLCASRPKTRSGELFFGEGSRLTVL.